Sequencing of this T cell receptor beta chain was carried out in a study of radiotherapy plus CTLA-4 blockade in lung cancer. Study in general: Disease control was present in more than 25% of patients, and objective responses in 18%. Study observations and caveats: Reported findings show early blood T cell clone dynamics, with interferon-beta, best predicted response. Radiotherapy was combined with ipilimumab, and tumor-derived TCR clones then expanded in blood.

Germline values: CDR1 GTSNPN, CDR2 SVGIG (reference sequence). With 2 bases removed from V and 1 base from J, the gap between germline ends came to 8 bases. This CDR3 spans 13 amino acids. This table comes from immunoSEQ multiplex PCR, and its TCRdb copy is limited to in-frame clones, with some not included. The sample has 25,000 to 35,000 clones; under 80% are singletons. A few counts support this clone. Its matching antigen is unknown. Focal radiation was given together with CTLA-4 blockade (ipilimumab) to patients with chemo-refractory metastatic non-small-cell lung cancer. The TCR was taken from a human donor with non-small cell lung cancer who had stable disease on radiotherapy plus ipilimumab. The sequences come from peripheral blood, collected from a patient treated with radiotherapy plus ipilimumab. The chain carries TRBV30 and TRBJ1-1; TRBD1 might be the D (6 bases). In nucleotides, the CDR3 is TGTGCCTGGAGTAGAGGGGGGAACACTGAAGCTTTCTTT. It encodes CAWSRGGNTEAFF.